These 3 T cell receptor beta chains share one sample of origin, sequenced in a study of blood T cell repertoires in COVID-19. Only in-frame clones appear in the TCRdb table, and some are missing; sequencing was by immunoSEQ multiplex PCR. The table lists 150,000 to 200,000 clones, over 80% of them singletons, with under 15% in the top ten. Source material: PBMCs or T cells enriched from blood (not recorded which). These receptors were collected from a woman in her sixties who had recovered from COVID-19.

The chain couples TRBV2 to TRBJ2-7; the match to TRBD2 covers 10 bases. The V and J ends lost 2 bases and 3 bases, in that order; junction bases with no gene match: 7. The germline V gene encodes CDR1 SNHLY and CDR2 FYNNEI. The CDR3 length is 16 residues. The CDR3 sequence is CASSEHTSGTGYEQYF. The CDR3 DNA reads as TGTGCCAGCAGTGAACATACTAGCGGGACCGGCTACGAGCAGTACTTC. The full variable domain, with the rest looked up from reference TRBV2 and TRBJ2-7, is EPEVTQTPSHQVTQMGQEVILRCVPISNHLYFYWYRQILGQKVEFLVSFYNNEISEKSEIFDDQFSVERPDGSNFTLKIRSTKLEDSAMYFCASSEHTSGTGYEQYFGPGTRLTVT.

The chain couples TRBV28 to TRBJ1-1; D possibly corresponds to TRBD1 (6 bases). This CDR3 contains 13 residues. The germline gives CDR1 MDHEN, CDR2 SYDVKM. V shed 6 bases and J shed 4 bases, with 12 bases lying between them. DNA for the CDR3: TGTGCCAGCAGATACAGGGCCGCCACTGAAGCTTTCTTT. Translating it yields CASRYRAATEAFF.

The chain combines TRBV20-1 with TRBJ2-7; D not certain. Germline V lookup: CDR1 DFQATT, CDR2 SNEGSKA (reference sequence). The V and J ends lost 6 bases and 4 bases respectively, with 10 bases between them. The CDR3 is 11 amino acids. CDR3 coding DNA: TGCAGTGCCTCGACTCAATACGAGCAGTACTTC. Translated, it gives CSASTQYEQYF.